These T cell receptor beta chains were read from a single sample in a study of OX40 agonist ivuxolimab in advanced cancers. This table comes from immunoSEQ multiplex PCR, and its TCRdb copy is limited to in-frame clones, with some not included. The repertoire holds 42,000 or so clones, with approximately 84% as singletons. The input for sequencing was CD4+ or CD8+ T cells sorted from blood, taken in a trial of the OX40 agonist ivuxolimab. These receptors were collected from an adult with an advanced solid tumor such as melanoma, head and neck, liver or kidney cancer. Both conserved end residues are part of each CDR3. Fields, in order: CDR3 DNA, CDR3 protein, J gene, D gene, CDR3 length, V gene, clone size. D genes are given only for firm matches. Some rows have no size entry. The others give once, few or many, or a class for an expanded clone.

TGTGCTAGTGGTTTTGGAGTGTCGGGGAGCTCCTACGAGCAGTACTTC | CASGFGVSGSSYEQYF | TRBJ2-7 | . | 16 | TRBV12-5 | .
TGTGCCAGCAGTGAAAGTTGGGGGGCGGGCACCGGGGAGCTGTTTTTT | CASSESWGAGTGELFF | TRBJ2-2 | . | 16 | TRBV25-1 | .
TGTGCCACCAGCAGTACCAGGGGGAACACTGAAGCTTTCTTT | CATSSTRGNTEAFF | TRBJ1-1 | . | 14 | TRBV15 | .
TGTGCCAGCAGTACCGGGCTCTTGTTAACCTACGAGCAGTACTTC | CASSTGLLLTYEQYF | TRBJ2-7 | . | 15 | TRBV6-1 | .
TGTGCCAGTAGGAACGACAGGATGAGCACAGATACGCAGTATTTT | CASRNDRMSTDTQYF | TRBJ2-3 | . | 15 | TRBV19 | once
TGTGCCAGCAGCTTGGGTACCTATGGCTACACCTTC | CASSLGTYGYTF | TRBJ1-2 | . | 12 | TRBV7-9 | .
TGCAGCGCTGGAGTGGGACAGGGGAGCGAGCAGTACTTC | CSAGVGQGSEQYF | TRBJ2-7 | TRBD1 | 13 | TRBV29-1 | .
TGTGCCAGCAGCTCGACAGGGGGCCCTAATTCACCCCTCCACTTT | CASSSTGGPNSPLHF | TRBJ1-6 | TRBD1 | 15 | TRBV7-8 | .
TGTGCCAGCAGCCTAGACACAACCTATGGCTACACCTTC | CASSLDTTYGYTF | TRBJ1-2 | . | 13 | TRBV7-6 | .
TGTGCCAGCAGTTTGAGAAGGGTGGACACTGAAGCTTTCTTT | CASSLRRVDTEAFF | TRBJ1-1 | . | 14 | TRBV28 | .
TGTGCCAGCAGCCTAACCCCCGGGACAGGGGTCGCTGAAGCTTTCTTT | CASSLTPGTGVAEAFF | TRBJ1-1 | TRBD1 | 16 | TRBV27 | .
TGCGCCAGCAGCCAAGAGTTCCGATCTACTTACGAGCAGTACTTC | CASSQEFRSTYEQYF | TRBJ2-7 | . | 15 | TRBV4-1 | .
TGTGCCAGCAGCTCGGCTTATTTTGGCGGGTTGTACAATGAGCAGTTCTTC | CASSSAYFGGLYNEQFF | TRBJ2-1 | . | 17 | TRBV5-5 | few
TGTGCCATCAGTGAGTCTTGGAGTAATCAGCCCCAGCATTTT | CAISESWSNQPQHF | TRBJ1-5 | . | 14 | TRBV10-3 | .
TGTGCCAGCAGCGTCGATAGTGTTCCCCATGGTGGGGCCAACGTCCTGACTTTC | CASSVDSVPHGGANVLTF | TRBJ2-6 | . | 18 | TRBV9 | few
TGTGCCAGCAGCTTAGTGGCCAGAACCGCCTACAATGAGCAGTTCTTC | CASSLVARTAYNEQFF | TRBJ2-1 | . | 16 | TRBV7-9 | .
TGTGCCAGCAGTTTGCACTCCTCTGGAAACACCATATATTTT | CASSLHSSGNTIYF | TRBJ1-3 | . | 14 | TRBV27 | .
TGTGCCAGCAGGCGACTAGCGGAGCCCTCCTACGAGCAGTACTTC | CASRRLAEPSYEQYF | TRBJ2-7 | TRBD2 | 15 | TRBV7-2 | once
TGTGCCAGCAGCTTCGGACAGGGGGGCTCTGGAAACACCATATATTTT | CASSFGQGGSGNTIYF | TRBJ1-3 | TRBD1 | 16 | TRBV13 | .
TGTGCCAGCAGGGCGCTGCCGACCACTGAAGCTTTCTTT | CASRALPTTEAFF | TRBJ1-1 | . | 13 | TRBV27 | .
TGCGCCAGCAGCTGGACCTTCCAGAACAATGAGCAGTTCTTC | CASSWTFQNNEQFF | TRBJ2-1 | . | 14 | TRBV5-1 | .
TGTGCCAGCAGTTACTCGGGAGGGGCCCGCTCCTACGAGCAGTACTTC | CASSYSGGARSYEQYF | TRBJ2-7 | TRBD2 | 16 | TRBV6-5 | .
TGTGCCAGCAGTTTATGGGGGAAGAGCAATCAGCCCCAGCATTTT | CASSLWGKSNQPQHF | TRBJ1-5 | . | 15 | TRBV28 | .
TGTGCCAGCAGTAGTCAGGGCTCCTACACCGGGGAGCTGTTTTTT | CASSSQGSYTGELFF | TRBJ2-2 | . | 15 | TRBV27 | once
TGTGCCAGCAGTGGAGATGGGGGCGACACTGAAGCTTTCTTT | CASSGDGGDTEAFF | TRBJ1-1 | . | 14 | TRBV28 | .
TGTGCCAGCAGCTTCAGTGCGTCGAGTGAGCAGTTCTTC | CASSFSASSEQFF | TRBJ2-1 | . | 13 | TRBV7-8 | .
TGTGCCAGCAGCCGACTAGCGGGGGGTCGGGGCACCGGGGAGCTGTTTTTT | CASSRLAGGRGTGELFF | TRBJ2-2 | TRBD2 | 17 | TRBV4-2 | once
TGTGCCAGCAGCAAAGAGGGGGACTCGGGCCGACCCGCCTATGGCTACACCTTC | CASSKEGDSGRPAYGYTF | TRBJ1-2 | . | 18 | TRBV21-1 | .
TGTGCCAGCAGTGAAGAACTTACAGGGACTTTAGCCAAAAACATTCAGTACTTC | CASSEELTGTLAKNIQYF | TRBJ2-4 | . | 18 | TRBV6-1 | .
TGTGCCAGCAGCTTAGGTGTAACCCGAGTGAACACTGAAGCTTTCTTT | CASSLGVTRVNTEAFF | TRBJ1-1 | . | 16 | TRBV11-3 | .
TGTGCCAGCAGTTGGGGAGCTCACAATGAGCAGTTCTTC | CASSWGAHNEQFF | TRBJ2-1 | . | 13 | TRBV27 | .
TGTGCCAGCAGCTTTTATCAAGGGACCTACGAGCAGTACTTC | CASSFYQGTYEQYF | TRBJ2-7 | . | 14 | TRBV13 | .
TGTGCCAGCAGTCCGCTCGACGGCACAGATACGCAGTATTTT | CASSPLDGTDTQYF | TRBJ2-3 | . | 14 | TRBV27 | .
TGCGCCAGCAGCCAAGTCGGGACAGATGAAGCTTTCTTT | CASSQVGTDEAFF | TRBJ1-1 | TRBD1 | 13 | TRBV4-1 | .
TGTGCCAGCAGCCGACCCCTTACAGTGAACACTGAAGCTTTCTTT | CASSRPLTVNTEAFF | TRBJ1-1 | . | 15 | TRBV5-6 | .
TGTGCCAGCAGCCCTGCGGTCGGTTATTGGCAGGGGAGGTACGCAGATACGCAGTATTTT | CASSPAVGYWQGRYADTQYF | TRBJ2-3 | . | 20 | TRBV14 | .
TGTGCCAGCAGGGGGGGTTATAGCAATCAGCCCCAGCATTTT | CASRGGYSNQPQHF | TRBJ1-5 | . | 14 | TRBV28 | once
TGTGCCAGCAGCCCTAACACGGGTTACGAGCAGTACTTC | CASSPNTGYEQYF | TRBJ2-7 | . | 13 | TRBV11-2 | .
TGTGCCAGCAGTTTATTACTGACTAGCGGAAGGGGGACCCAGTACTTC | CASSLLLTSGRGTQYF | TRBJ2-5 | TRBD2 | 16 | TRBV28 | .
TGCGCCAGCAGCCCATCCGGGACAGTGAACACTGAAGCTTTCTTT | CASSPSGTVNTEAFF | TRBJ1-1 | TRBD1 | 15 | TRBV4-1 | .
TGTGCCAGCATCCCGACAGGGGGTAACACCGGGGAGCTGTTTTTT | CASIPTGGNTGELFF | TRBJ2-2 | TRBD1 | 15 | TRBV7-9 | .
TGTGCCAGCAGCCCCATTGAGGGGCGACACTACAATGAGCAGTTCTTC | CASSPIEGRHYNEQFF | TRBJ2-1 | . | 16 | TRBV7-9 | .
TGTGCCAGCAGCCAAACTACAGCGAACACCGGGGAGCTGTTTTTT | CASSQTTANTGELFF | TRBJ2-2 | . | 15 | TRBV16 | .
TGTGCCAGCTCACCACCTCAAGGGGGCAGGGCGGCCTACAATGAGCAGTTCTTC | CASSPPQGGRAAYNEQFF | TRBJ2-1 | TRBD1 | 18 | TRBV18 | .
TGTGCCAGCAGTTTGGGCACTGAAGCTTTCTTT | CASSLGTEAFF | TRBJ1-1 | . | 11 | TRBV28 | .
TGTGCCAGCAGCCTGGAGGACGGAATTGCGACTGAAGCTTTCTTT | CASSLEDGIATEAFF | TRBJ1-1 | . | 15 | TRBV11-3 | .
TGTGCCAGCAGCCCAGGGGCCTCTGACTACGAGCAGTACTTC | CASSPGASDYEQYF | TRBJ2-7 | . | 14 | TRBV6-5 | .